A selection of T cell receptor beta chains follows, all from one sample in a study of T cell changes during pregnancy in multiple sclerosis. Using immunoSEQ multiplex PCR, the repertoire was profiled, and TCRdb retains in-frame clones only, with some absent. Among roughly 70,000 clones, approximately 94% were seen once, and the ten largest hold over 1%. The sample consisted of peripheral blood, taken in the third trimester of pregnancy. Every receptor here comes from a female donor with multiple sclerosis, enrolled in a pregnancy study. Both conserved end residues are part of each CDR3. A D gene is named only where the DNA matches it firmly. Expanded clones get a size class; other rows say once, few or many, or leave the size out.

J gene,clone size,V gene,D gene,CDR3 protein,CDR3 DNA
TRBJ2-7,.,TRBV20-1,TRBD2,CSAVAGPEQYF,TGCAGTGCCGTAGCGGGACCCGAGCAGTACTTC
TRBJ2-7,.,TRBV5-1,TRBD2,CASSPGGSGRNEQYF,TGCGCCAGCAGCCCCGGGGGTAGCGGGAGAAACGAGCAGTACTTC
TRBJ2-1,.,TRBV7-3,TRBD1,CASSSRQGNNEQFF,TGTGCCAGCAGCTCCCGACAGGGAAACAATGAGCAGTTCTTC
TRBJ2-7,.,TRBV5-5,TRBD1,CASRTGTGSFYEQYF,TGTGCCAGCAGAACCGGGACAGGCAGTTTCTACGAGCAGTACTTC
TRBJ2-5,.,TRBV6-6,TRBD1,CASSSPRGLAKETQYF,TGTGCCAGCAGTTCACCCAGGGGGCTAGCGAAAGAGACCCAGTACTTC
TRBJ2-2,once,TRBV19,TRBD2,CASSIGTSGSGNTGELFF,TGTGCCAGTAGTATAGGGACTAGCGGGAGTGGAAACACCGGGGAGCTGTTTTTT
TRBJ2-7,.,TRBV7-2,.,CASSLTTSGVLEQYF,TGTGCCAGCAGCTTAACAACGTCGGGAGTACTCGAGCAGTACTTC
TRBJ2-1,once,TRBV5-1,TRBD2,CASSAPGLAASYNEQFF,TGCGCCAGCAGCGCACCGGGACTAGCGGCCTCCTACAATGAGCAGTTCTTC
TRBJ1-4,.,TRBV11-2,TRBD1,CASSPGQIREKLFF,TGTGCCAGCAGCCCGGGACAGATTCGCGAAAAACTGTTTTTT
TRBJ1-2,.,TRBV7-9,TRBD1,CASSSLNRGQGDYGYTF,TGTGCCAGCAGCTCGCTCAACCGAGGACAGGGAGACTATGGCTACACCTTC
TRBJ2-7,.,TRBV18,TRBD1,CASSPPDRETYEQYF,TGTGCCAGCTCACCCCCGGACAGGGAAACCTACGAGCAGTACTTC
TRBJ2-5,.,TRBV9,.,CASSVAPGNQETQYF,TGTGCCAGCAGCGTAGCTCCGGGGAATCAAGAGACCCAGTACTTC
TRBJ2-5,.,TRBV6-1,TRBD1,CASSSQGEETQYF,TGTGCCAGCAGCTCACAGGGGGAAGAGACCCAGTACTTC
TRBJ2-3,.,TRBV2,TRBD2,CASSESGDGTDTQYF,TGTGCCAGCAGTGAGAGCGGGGATGGCACAGATACGCAGTATTTT
TRBJ2-3,few,TRBV4-3,TRBD1,CASSQELGQGPDTQYF,TGCGCCAGCAGCCAAGAATTGGGACAGGGACCAGATACGCAGTATTTT
TRBJ2-3,.,TRBV5-5,.,CASRPTWTDTQYF,TGTGCCAGCAGGCCGACATGGACAGATACGCAGTATTTT
TRBJ1-1,few,TRBV30,TRBD1,CAWRLNRGMNTEAFF,TGTGCCTGGAGATTAAACAGGGGCATGAACACTGAAGCTTTCTTT
TRBJ2-7,once,TRBV9,.,CASSVWQGGWYEQYF,TGTGCCAGCAGCGTTTGGCAGGGTGGGTGGTACGAGCAGTACTTC
TRBJ1-1,.,TRBV2,.,CASSQQGGDTEAFF,TGTGCCAGCAGTCAACAGGGAGGGGACACTGAAGCTTTCTTT
TRBJ1-2,.,TRBV5-6,TRBD1,CASGLRHRGPYGYTF,TGTGCCAGCGGCCTTCGCCACAGGGGGCCCTATGGCTACACCTTC
TRBJ2-7,.,TRBV27,TRBD2,CASRYSGSRHSKTNYEQYF,TGTGCCAGCAGATATAGCGGGAGTCGTCATTCTAAAACTAACTACGAGCAGTACTTC
TRBJ2-5,once,TRBV30,TRBD1,CAWSVKDREVETQYF,TGTGCCTGGAGTGTAAAGGACAGGGAGGTCGAGACCCAGTACTTC